Listed here are 30 T cell receptor beta chains from one sample, sequenced in a study of early T cells in non-severe SARS-CoV-2 infection. Each CDR3 protein is one row after TCRdb ran MiXCR on the 5' RACE reads. In the table there are 60,000 or so distinct CDR3 sequences, 15% of which are singletons. Sequenced material: whole blood, taken at baseline. These receptors originate from an adult who was a healthcare worker with PCR-confirmed SARS-CoV-2 infection or an uninfected control (not recorded which).

This clonotype showed up just a few times. This chain uses TRBV28 with TRBJ1-1; 7 bases match TRBD1. The CDR3 sequence is 14 residues long. The trim removed 3 bases at V and 1 base at J, leaving 2 bases unmatched. Germline values: CDR1 MDHEN, CDR2 SYDVKM. CDR3 DNA: TGTGCCAGCAGTTTGCAGGGGGAGAACACTGAAGCTTTCTTT. Amino acid sequence: CASSLQGENTEAFF.

The J gene is TRBJ1-6, the V gene TRBV5-1; tentative D call: TRBD1 (6 bases). The germline V gene encodes CDR1 SGHRS and CDR2 YFSETQ. The CDR3 length is 17 residues. V shed 0 bases and J shed 0 bases, with 10 bases lying between them. The CDR3 DNA is TGCGCCAGCAGCTTGGGGGACACCACCTCCTATAATTCACCCCTCCACTTT. Protein: CASSLGDTTSYNSPLHF.

This clonotype came up a few times. The chain employs TRBV20-1 and TRBJ1-5; the match to TRBD1 covers 8 bases. The CDR3 runs to 15 residues. Losses at the gene ends were 0 bases for V and 4 bases for J; bases not matched to a gene: 5. Germline V lookup: CDR1 DFQATT, CDR2 SNEGSKA (reference sequence). For the CDR3, the DNA is TGCAGTGCTAGAGATCCCAGGGGGCGTAATCAGCCCCAGCATTTT. Translating gives CSARDPRGRNQPQHF.

This clonotype came up many times. The chain links TRBV6-6 to TRBJ1-5, with a weak D call TRBD1 (6 bases). V lost 8 bases and J lost 2, with 19 bases in between. The CDR3 is made up of 16 amino acids. In germline, CDR1 is MNHNY, CDR2 SVGAGI (reference sequence). The CDR3: CASGETGKGGNQPQHF. Written as DNA, the CDR3 is TGTGCCAGCGGGGAAACAGGGAAAGGAGGCAATCAGCCCCAGCATTTT.

The V and J genes are TRBV4-2 and TRBJ1-6, with D perhaps matching TRBD1 (6 bases). The germline gives CDR1 LGHNA, CDR2 YNFKEQ. Trimming shortened V by 4 bases and J by 4 bases, and 8 bases separated the two germline ends. The CDR3 contains 14 residues. The CDR3: CASSRDKYNSPLHF. Here the CDR3 DNA reads TGTGCCAGCAGCCGGGACAAGTATAATTCACCCCTCCACTTT.

The chain carries TRBV20-1 and TRBJ2-7; no clear D. The CDR3 sequence is 15 residues long. Trimming removed 5 bases from V and 0 bases from J, with 17 bases in between. The germline V gene has CDR1 DFQATT and CDR2 SNEGSKA (reference sequence). The CDR3 DNA sequence: TGCAGTGCTCCTCTTGTACGCCCGAGCTCCTACGAGCAGTACTTC. Translated, it gives CSAPLVRPSSYEQYF.

The rearrangement uses TRBV5-1 and TRBJ2-1, with 11 nucleotides matching TRBD2. CDR3 length: 14 amino acids. Germline values: CDR1 SGHRS, CDR2 YFSETQ. Germline trimming cut 3 bases from V and 14 bases from J; bases unmatched to any gene: 10. The DNA of the CDR3 is TGCGCCAGCAGCTCCCAACCTGAGACTAGCGGGGAGTTCTTC. It is translated as CASSSQPETSGEFF. The complete variable domain, with remaining parts taken from reference TRBV5-1 and TRBJ2-1, reads KAGVTQTPRYLIKTRGQQVTLSCSPISGHRSVSWYQQTPGQGLQFLFEYFSETQRNKGNFPGRFSGRQFSNSRSEMNVSTLELGDSALYLCASSSQPETSGEFFGPGTRLTVL.

The chain carries TRBV7-6 and TRBJ2-2; D possibly corresponds to TRBD2 (6 bases). Deletions cut 5 bases from V and 1 base from J, with 17 bases between. This CDR3 region has 17 residues. CDR1 and CDR2 from the germline V gene are SGHVS and FNYEAQ. The CDR3 DNA reads TGTGCCAGCAGCACGCCCCGGGGGACCCTGAACACCGGGGAGCTGTTTTTT. It translates to CASSTPRGTLNTGELFF.

This clonotype was recorded a few times. This chain joins TRBV5-1 and TRBJ1-6; possibly TRBD1 for D (6 bases). This CDR3 is 16 amino acids long. Germline V gene data show CDR1 as SGHRS and CDR2 as YFSETQ. Trimming took off 4 bases at V and 10 bases at J, with 21 bases between the two ends. The CDR3 protein is CASSNGGEAQGSPLHF. CDR3 DNA sequence: TGCGCCAGCAGCAATGGGGGCGAGGCCCAGGGATCACCCCTCCACTTT. Variable domain in full (rest from reference TRBV5-1 and TRBJ1-6): KAGVTQTPRYLIKTRGQQVTLSCSPISGHRSVSWYQQTPGQGLQFLFEYFSETQRNKGNFPGRFSGRQFSNSRSEMNVSTLELGDSALYLCASSNGGEAQGSPLHFGNGTRLTVT.

The sample holds a few counts of this clonotype. The chain is built from TRBV28 and TRBJ2-7, with 11 nucleotides matching TRBD2. V lost 4 bases to trimming and J lost 4 bases; unmatched junction nucleotides: 3. From germline, CDR1 is MDHEN and CDR2 SYDVKM. This CDR3 contains 14 residues. The CDR3 region is CASSSLAGGYEQYF. CDR3 DNA sequence: TGTGCCAGCAGTTCTCTAGCGGGAGGATACGAGCAGTACTTC. Complete variable domain (other parts from reference TRBV28 and TRBJ2-7): DVKVTQSSRYLVKRTGEKVFLECVQDMDHENMFWYRQDPGLGLRLIYFSYDVKMKEKGDIPEGYSVSREKKERFSLILESASTNQTSMYLCASSSLAGGYEQYFGPGTRLTVT.

This clonotype appeared many times. J is TRBJ1-5 and V is TRBV28; weak D call: TRBD1 (6 bases). V was shortened by 4 bases and J by 0 bases, with 13 bases between the two germline ends. CDR3 length equals 16 residues. CDR1 MDHEN and CDR2 SYDVKM come from the germline V gene. The CDR3 DNA sequence: TGTGCCAGCAGTTCCCCGGGCAGGGGTAGCAATCAGCCCCAGCATTTT. The encoded protein is CASSSPGRGSNQPQHF.

The chain joins TRBV5-4 to TRBJ2-3; 14 nucleotides line up with TRBD2. CDR3 length equals 17 residues. The junction had 7 bases not matched to a gene; V was cut back by 4 bases and J by 3 bases. Germline V CDR1 and CDR2: SGHNT, YYREEE (reference sequence). This CDR3 reads CASSTPGLAGETDTQYF. The CDR3 nucleotides are TGTGCCAGCAGCACCCCGGGACTAGCGGGAGAAACAGATACGCAGTATTTT.

The rearrangement links TRBV29-1 to TRBJ2-1; 10 bases line up with TRBD2. V shed 7 bases and J 5 bases; nucleotides not matched to a gene: 8. Germline V gene lookup returns CDR1 SQVTM and CDR2 ANQGSEA. This CDR3 has 14 amino acids. The CDR3: CSDGLLAGHNEQFF. DNA for the CDR3: TGCAGCGATGGACTACTAGCGGGGCACAATGAGCAGTTCTTC.

The genes are TRBV4-2 and TRBJ2-5; no clear D. This CDR3 is 14 amino acids long. Germline V gene lookup returns CDR1 LGHNA and CDR2 YNFKEQ. Deletions cut 0 bases from V and 0 bases from J, with 5 bases between. The CDR3 DNA reads as TGTGCCAGCAGCCAAGAAGCGTACCAAGAGACCCAGTACTTC. Amino acids: CASSQEAYQETQYF.

The chain carries TRBV7-9 and TRBJ2-5; possibly TRBD1 for D (5 bases). The CDR3 contains 15 residues. V was cut by 5 bases and J by 4 bases, with 17 bases left in between. Germline CDR1 and CDR2: SEHNR and FQNEAQ (reference sequence). CDR3 coding DNA: TGTGCCAGCAGCGGAACATTAGGGGTACGAGAGACCCAGTACTTC. It codes for CASSGTLGVRETQYF.

In this sample, this clonotype turned up many times. The J gene is TRBJ2-5, the V gene TRBV7-6, with a tentative D call TRBD2 (5 bases). Deletions cut 5 bases from V and 2 bases from J, with 12 bases between. Germline V gene sequence: CDR1 SGHVS, CDR2 FNYEAQ. The CDR3 consists of 14 residues. The CDR3 sequence: CASSAAGGQETQYF. The CDR3 DNA follows: TGTGCCAGCAGCGCCGCGGGCGGTCAAGAGACCCAGTACTTC. Supplemented by reference TRBV7-6 and TRBJ2-5, the full variable domain reads GAGVSQSPRYKVTKRGQDVALRCDPISGHVSLYWYRQALGQGPEFLTYFNYEAQQDKSGLPNDRFSAERPEGSISTLTIQRTEQRDSAMYRCASSAAGGQETQYFGPGTRLLVL.

A few counts support this clonotype. The chain couples TRBV28 to TRBJ2-1; D unclear. The V and J ends lost 10 bases and 6 bases respectively, with 10 bases between them. This CDR3 region has 11 residues. Looked up from germline, CDR1 is MDHEN and CDR2 is SYDVKM. The CDR3 region has the DNA TGTGCCACCGCCCTCAGCAATGAGCAGTTCTTC. Its protein product is CATALSNEQFF.

To note about this clonotype: At one end the junction does not follow the germline gene, possibly because of a read error. This chain links TRBV20-1 with TRBJ2-3; maybe TRBD1 (6 bases). The CDR3 spans 15 residues. Germline V gene sequence: CDR1 DFQATT, CDR2 SNEGSKA (reference sequence). CDR3 amino acids: CSAPRPDSGADTQYF. In nucleotides, the CDR3 is TGTAGTGCTCCCCGGCCGGACAGTGGGGCAGATACGCAGTATTTT.

The V gene is TRBV25-1, the J gene TRBJ1-1; D is unclear. Germline assignment: CDR1 MGHDK and CDR2 SYGVNS. Between the trimmed V and J ends, which lost 2 bases and 5 bases, there was a span of 9 bases. The CDR3 is made up of 13 amino acids. The CDR3 is CASSEGEYTEAFF. In DNA, the CDR3 is TGTGCCAGCAGTGAAGGGGAGTATACTGAAGCTTTCTTT. Looking up the rest from reference TRBV25-1 and TRBJ1-1 gives the full variable domain: EADIYQTPRYLVIGTGKKITLECSQTMGHDKMYWYQQDPGMELHLIHYSYGVNSTEKGDLSSESTVSRIRTEHFPLTLESARPSHTSQYLCASSEGEYTEAFFGQGTRLTVV.

This clonotype was counted between two and nine times. This chain links TRBV12-5 with TRBJ2-7; D not certain. The V end lost 5 bases, the J end lost 6 bases, and 14 bases lay between the germline ends. The length of the CDR3 is 13 residues. Germline CDR1 reads LGHNT; CDR2 reads FRNRAP. CDR3 in amino acids: CASGTSIGSEQYF. DNA of the CDR3: TGTGCTAGTGGTACCTCCATAGGGTCCGAGCAGTACTTC.

The chain employs TRBV18 and TRBJ2-5, with D unresolved. Trimming took 4 bases from V and 5 from J, leaving 14 bases between them. This CDR3 contains 14 residues. Germline-derived CDR1 and CDR2 are KGHSH and LQKENI. CDR3 sequence: CASSQQLNVETQYF. Here the CDR3 DNA reads TGTGCCAGCTCACAGCAGCTGAACGTGGAGACCCAGTACTTC. The full variable domain, rest sourced from reference TRBV18 and TRBJ2-5, is NAGVMQNPRHLVRRRGQEARLRCSPMKGHSHVYWYRQLPEEGLKFMVYLQKENIIDESGMPKERFSAEFPKEGPSILRIQQVVRGDSAAYFCASSQQLNVETQYFGPGTRLLVL.

This clonotype is deemed medium-sized. The chain carries TRBV20-1 and TRBJ2-7; tentatively, D is TRBD1 (8 bases). The CDR3 has 13 residues. CDR1 and CDR2 (germline): DFQATT, SNEGSKA (reference sequence). V lost 3 bases to trimming and J lost 5 bases, with 14 bases between them. The CDR3 is CSARTGDYDEQYF. The CDR3 DNA reads as TGCAGTGCTAGGACAGGGGACTACGACGAGCAGTACTTC.

The chain carries TRBV12-3 or TRBV12-4 and TRBJ1-2; D remains ambiguous. Trimming removed 5 bases at V and 5 bases at J, with 18 bases between. The length of the CDR3 is 15 residues. The CDR3 reads CASSQGRIPAYGYTF. As DNA, the CDR3 is TGTGCCAGCAGTCAAGGACGGATCCCAGCTTATGGCTACACCTTC.

This rearrangement joins TRBV7-9 to TRBJ2-5, with D perhaps matching TRBD2 (5 bases). Deletions cut 5 bases from V and 5 bases from J, with 12 bases between. This CDR3 has 13 residues. CDR1 SEHNR and CDR2 FQNEAQ come from the germline V gene (reference sequence). The CDR3 is CASSIDYGETQYF. CDR3 DNA sequence: TGTGCCAGCAGCATCGACTACGGGGAGACCCAGTACTTC.

The chain is built from TRBV18 and TRBJ2-7; a weak D match, TRBD2 (6 bases). Germline V gives CDR1 KGHSH, CDR2 LQKENI. The V and J ends lost 6 bases and 4 bases respectively, with 19 bases between them. The CDR3 totals 15 residues. DNA for the CDR3: TGTGCCAGCTCCTTCGGACTATCCAAGGGGTACGAGCAGTACTTC. This codes for CASSFGLSKGYEQYF.

This chain connects TRBV29-1 to TRBJ2-2, with TRBD2 identical over 9 bases. This CDR3 has 14 residues. The germline gives CDR1 SQVTM, CDR2 ANQGSEA. CDR3: CIPSGTRNTGELFF. CDR3 coding DNA: TGCATCCCTAGCGGGACGAGGAACACCGGGGAGCTGTTTTTT.

This clonotype was counted only a few times. The chain carries TRBV28 and TRBJ2-1; 8 bases are shared with TRBD2. CDR3 length: 20 residues. With 1 base clipped from V and 0 bases from J, the junction kept 14 bases outside the gene matches. Looked up from germline, CDR1 is MDHEN and CDR2 is SYDVKM. The CDR3 nucleotides are TGTGCCAGCAGTTTATTGGCCCCCTTCTTTAGCGGGAACTCCTACAATGAGCAGTTCTTC. Translation gives CASSLLAPFFSGNSYNEQFF.

Many counts were recorded for this clonotype. The chain uses TRBV27 and TRBJ1-5; 9 positions match TRBD1. Germline V CDR1 and CDR2: MNHEY, SMNVEV (reference sequence). CDR3 length equals 15 residues. Losses at the gene ends were 10 bases for V and 0 bases for J; bases not matched to a gene: 7. The CDR3 nucleotides read TGTGCCAAGGCGGACAGGGGCTATAGCAATCAGCCCCAGCATTTT. Translated, it gives CAKADRGYSNQPQHF.

The sample holds many counts of this clonotype. The rearrangement links TRBV7-6 to TRBJ2-3; no clear D gene. With 5 bases removed from V and 4 bases from J, the gap between germline ends came to 7 bases. This CDR3 has 12 amino acids. Germline-derived CDR1 and CDR2 are SGHVS and FNYEAQ. The CDR3 spells CASSHSPDTQYF. CDR3 coding DNA: TGTGCCAGCAGCCATTCTCCAGATACGCAGTATTTT.

The rearrangement uses TRBV5-1 and TRBJ2-2, with 11 bases lining up with TRBD2. The CDR3 contains 15 residues. Germline V gene data show CDR1 as SGHRS and CDR2 as YFSETQ. The J segment lost 1 base and the V segment lost 7 bases, leaving 3 bases of the junction unmatched. The CDR3 region has the DNA TGCGCCAGCTGCCTAGCGGGAGGGAACACCGGGGAGCTGTTTTTT. It is translated as CASCLAGGNTGELFF.